Listed below are T cell receptor beta chains from one sample, sequenced in a study of blood T cell repertoires in COVID-19. The table came from immunoSEQ multiplex PCR; TCRdb's copy has only in-frame clones and leaves some out. The table lists some 70,000 clones, 70% to 90% of them singletons. Source material: peripheral blood. These receptors were collected from a woman in her fifties or sixties with COVID-19, enrolled during active disease. Each CDR3 is given with its conserved first and last residue.

v_call	j_call	cdr3_aa
TRBV6-6	TRBJ1-4	CASNRQDVGEKLFF
TRBV28	TRBJ2-6	CASSSGAVGANVLTF
TRBV3-1/TRBV3-2	TRBJ1-3	CASSQGRQLGNTIYF
TRBV18	TRBJ2-5	CASSPKRGRGPGETQYF
TRBV10-3	TRBJ2-7	CAIRKSGQGENEQYF
TRBV21-1	TRBJ2-7	CASSKQVYEQYF
TRBV28	TRBJ1-1	CASSFWQGMTEAFF
TRBV19	TRBJ1-1	CASSIRRGGVSGQAFF
TRBV12-2	TRBJ2-7	CASRLGGRAREQYF
TRBV3-1/TRBV3-2	TRBJ1-6	CASAKGTQGAIRSPLHF
TRBV30	TRBJ2-1	CAWTSGRAGDEQFF
TRBV19	TRBJ2-2	CASSRGTSTGELFF